This is a list of T cell receptor beta chains from one sample in a study of T cell responses to AZD1222 COVID-19 vaccine. Repertoires were generated with immunoSEQ multiplex PCR, while TCRdb's copy carries only in-frame clones and drops some. The table shows around 200,000 clones, with 93% occurring only once. The input for sequencing was peripheral blood, taken on day 0 of AZD1222 vaccination. Every receptor here comes from an adult in good health. Both conserved end residues are part of each CDR3. Each record gives: J gene, D gene, clone size, V gene, CDR3 protein, CDR3 DNA. D genes are given only for firm matches. Expanded clones are given a class, and other clones once, few, many or no size at all.

J: TRBJ1-4; D: .; size: .; V: TRBV7-8; CDR3: CASSFGEDALRRLFF; DNA: TGTGCCAGCAGCTTTGGGGAGGACGCCCTCAGGAGACTGTTTTTT
J: TRBJ1-2; D: .; size: .; V: TRBV6-5; CDR3: CASSWTSNYGYTF; DNA: TGTGCCAGCAGTTGGACAAGTAACTATGGCTACACCTTC
J: TRBJ1-5; D: .; size: .; V: TRBV6-1; CDR3: CASSDYLRVGNNQPQHF; DNA: TGTGCCAGCAGTGATTACCTCAGGGTCGGGAACAATCAGCCCCAGCATTTT
J: TRBJ2-1; D: .; size: .; V: TRBV19; CDR3: CASSIRRNEQFF; DNA: TGTGCCAGTAGTATCCGGCGGAATGAGCAGTTCTTC
J: TRBJ1-6; D: .; size: .; V: TRBV3-1/TRBV3-2; CDR3: CASSRLGALHF; DNA: TGTGCCAGCAGCCGTCTGGGTGCCCTCCACTTT
J: TRBJ1-1; D: TRBD1; size: .; V: TRBV19; CDR3: CASSPQGEWTEAFF; DNA: TGTGCCAGTAGTCCACAGGGGGAATGGACTGAAGCTTTCTTT
J: TRBJ2-7; D: .; size: once; V: TRBV6-5; CDR3: CASSFSYEQYF; DNA: TGTGCCAGCAGTTTCAGTTACGAGCAGTACTTC
J: TRBJ2-7; D: .; size: .; V: TRBV5-1; CDR3: CASSWAGEQYF; DNA: TGCGCCAGCAGCTGGGCGGGCGAGCAGTACTTC
J: TRBJ2-1; D: .; size: once; V: TRBV28; CDR3: CAAVGTIYNEQFF; DNA: TGTGCAGCCGTGGGAACAATCTACAATGAGCAGTTCTTC
J: TRBJ1-5; D: TRBD1; size: .; V: TRBV6-5; CDR3: CASRQDRANQPQHF; DNA: TGTGCCAGCAGACAAGACAGGGCCAATCAGCCCCAGCATTTT
J: TRBJ2-2; D: .; size: .; V: TRBV6-5; CDR3: CASSYSNEPGELFF; DNA: TGTGCCAGCAGTTATTCCAACGAGCCCGGGGAGCTGTTTTTT
J: TRBJ1-4; D: TRBD1; size: .; V: TRBV5-6; CDR3: CASSFGTGSEKLFF; DNA: TGTGCCAGCAGCTTCGGGACAGGGAGTGAAAAACTGTTTTTT
J: TRBJ2-7; D: TRBD2; size: .; V: TRBV27; CDR3: CASSLSASGRNEQYF; DNA: TGTGCCAGCAGTTTATCGGCTAGCGGGAGGAACGAGCAGTACTTC
J: TRBJ1-5; D: .; size: once; V: TRBV10-1; CDR3: CASSENTIQPQHF; DNA: TGCGCCAGCAGTGAGAATACAATACAGCCCCAGCATTTT
J: TRBJ1-5; D: .; size: .; V: TRBV5-6; CDR3: CASSLRSNQPQHF; DNA: TGTGCCAGCAGCTTACGATCGAATCAGCCCCAGCATTTT
J: TRBJ1-2; D: TRBD1; size: .; V: TRBV25-1; CDR3: CASSPGTGGVDGYTF; DNA: TGTGCCAGCAGCCCCGGGACAGGGGGCGTCGATGGCTACACCTTC
J: TRBJ1-4; D: TRBD1; size: .; V: TRBV10-3; CDR3: CATRDRDEKLFF; DNA: TGTGCCACCCGGGACAGGGATGAAAAACTGTTTTTT
J: TRBJ2-3; D: TRBD1; size: .; V: TRBV11-2; CDR3: CASSLGTVTDTQYF; DNA: TGTGCCAGCAGCTTGGGGACAGTAACAGATACGCAGTATTTT
J: TRBJ1-1; D: TRBD1; size: .; V: TRBV5-1; CDR3: CASSLDGQGNTEAFF; DNA: TGCGCCAGCAGCTTGGATGGACAGGGGAACACTGAAGCTTTCTTT
J: TRBJ2-7; D: .; size: few; V: TRBV2; CDR3: CASRDRFGQVYEQYF; DNA: TGTGCCAGCAGGGATAGGTTCGGGCAGGTCTACGAGCAGTACTTC
J: TRBJ1-2; D: .; size: .; V: TRBV27; CDR3: CASSPAPTYGYTF; DNA: TGTGCCAGCAGTCCCGCCCCAACCTATGGCTACACCTTC
J: TRBJ1-2; D: .; size: .; V: TRBV24-1; CDR3: CATSDGQSNYGYTF; DNA: TGTGCCACCAGTGATGGACAATCTAACTATGGCTACACCTTC
J: TRBJ2-1; D: .; size: .; V: TRBV25-1; CDR3: CASSETIDSSYNEQFF; DNA: TGTGCCAGCAGTGAAACAATCGATAGCTCCTACAATGAGCAGTTCTTC
J: TRBJ1-1; D: .; size: .; V: TRBV5-1; CDR3: CASSLGGGVRAFF; DNA: TGCGCCAGCAGCTTAGGCGGGGGCGTAAGGGCTTTCTTT